The 18 T cell receptor beta chains listed next were all sequenced from one sample in a study of T cells in Graves' hyperthyroidism and ophthalmopathy. Authors of the study amplified TCR beta CDR3 regions from RNA transcripts. The HTBI primer set served for first-round RT-PCR of the TCR CDR3. TCRdb re-called the multiplex PCR reads with MiXCR, one entry per CDR3 protein. In the table there are under 350,000 distinct CDR3 sequences, roughly 15% of which are singletons. Sequencing input: blood. These TCRs come from a woman aged 40 to 50 with Graves' ophthalmopathy.

This clonotype has only a few counts. J is TRBJ2-2 and V is TRBV11-3; TRBD1 aligns across 9 bases. Unmatched junction bases numbered 5, after V lost 5 bases and J lost 7 bases. CDR1 SGHNT and CDR2 YENEEA come from the germline V gene. CDR3 length: 14 residues. The CDR3 coding sequence is TGTGCCAGCAGCCGACAGGGGGACGGCGGGGAGCTGTTTTTT. It specifies CASSRQGDGGELFF.

The chain carries TRBV10-1 and TRBJ2-1; TRBD2 matches 11 bases. The CDR3 has 17 residues. Germline V lookup: CDR1 WNHNN, CDR2 SYGVQD (reference sequence). The trim removed 4 bases at V and 4 bases at J, leaving 9 bases unmatched. The CDR3 DNA sequence: TGCGCCAGCAGTGGGGCTAGCGGGAGGACCCCTTACAATGAGCAGTTCTTC. Protein product: CASSGASGRTPYNEQFF.

The CDR3 sequence: CASSYKPGQGYTGELFF. The DNA of the CDR3 is TGTGCCAGCAGCTACAAGCCGGGACAGGGGTACACCGGGGAGCTGTTTTTT. V is TRBV12-3 or TRBV12-4 and J is TRBJ2-2; 10 bases line up with TRBD1. V shed 6 bases, J shed 3 bases, and the junction held 10 bases outside the gene matches. The CDR3 loop spans 17 amino acids.

This clonotype was detected ten times or more. The CDR3 region is CASSRYRGYSNQPQHF. The CDR3 bases are TGTGCCAGCAGTCGGTACAGGGGGTATAGCAATCAGCCCCAGCATTTT. The rearrangement joins TRBV28 to TRBJ1-5; TRBD1 agrees at 8 bases. CDR1 MDHEN and CDR2 SYDVKM come from the germline V gene. After removal of 5 bases from V and 0 bases from J, the junction contained 6 bases not matched to a gene. This CDR3 comprises 16 residues.

This clonotype was detected many times. This chain joins TRBV3-1 and TRBJ2-5; D unclear. The V end was cut by 1 base, the J end by 2 bases, with 8 bases between. This CDR3 is built from 14 residues. Germline V CDR1 and CDR2: LGHDT, YNNKEL (reference sequence). CDR3 loop: CASSQGVRQETQYF. CDR3 DNA: TGTGCCAGCAGCCAAGGGGTCCGGCAAGAGACCCAGTACTTC.

In this sample, this clonotype turned up many times. The rearrangement joins TRBV12-3 or TRBV12-4 to TRBJ1-1; 9 positions agree with TRBD1. This CDR3 has 16 residues. V shed 2 bases, J shed 6 bases, and the junction held 10 bases outside the gene matches. The CDR3 nucleotides read TGTGCCAGCAGTTTAAGGTTGGGGACAGGGAGGCCTGAAGCTTTCTTT. This encodes CASSLRLGTGRPEAFF.

Remarks on this clonotype: One junction end does not reproduce the germline sequence, and a read error may be involved. This rearrangement joins TRBV19 to TRBJ1-1; perhaps TRBD1 as D (5 bases). The germline V gene encodes CDR1 LNHDA and CDR2 SQIVND (reference sequence). The CDR3 covers 12 residues. Here the CDR3 reads CASREGNTGAFF. CDR3 bases: TGTGCCAGTAGGGAGGGGAACACTGGAGCTTTCTTT.

Ten or more counts support this clonotype. This chain links TRBV28 with TRBJ1-1; no clear D gene. The germline V gene encodes CDR1 MDHEN and CDR2 SYDVKM. Trimming took 8 bases from V and 0 from J, leaving 4 bases between them. The CDR3 has 11 residues. CDR3 region: CASLMNTEAFF. The CDR3, as DNA: TGTGCCAGCCTCATGAACACTGAAGCTTTCTTT.

This clonotype was seen repeatedly, ten times or more. The chain links TRBV6-1 to TRBJ2-3; possibly TRBD1 or TRBD2 for D (5 bases each). The CDR3 consists of 17 residues. Between the trimmed V and J ends, which lost 5 bases and 3 bases, there was a span of 21 bases. Germline V gene sequence: CDR1 MNHNS, CDR2 SASEGT. As DNA, the CDR3 is TGTGCCAGCAGTTACTATGGGGCAGTGGGACCAACAGATACGCAGTATTTT. It codes for CASSYYGAVGPTDTQYF.

This clonotype was observed a handful of times. This rearrangement joins TRBV7-2 to TRBJ2-5; no clear D. The V end was cut by 4 bases, the J end by 4 bases, with 10 bases between. The CDR3 has 13 residues. Germline V gene data show CDR1 as SGHTA and CDR2 as FQGNSA. The CDR3 DNA sequence: TGTGCCAGCAGCTCAAATGACCTAGAGACCCAGTACTTC. It specifies CASSSNDLETQYF.

This clonotype was seen only a few times. The gene calls are TRBV11-2 and TRBJ2-7, with 12 bases identical to TRBD2. Looked up from germline, CDR1 is SGHAT and CDR2 is FQNNGV. There are 15 residues in the CDR3. V gave up 4 bases and J gave up 4 bases; unmatched junction bases: 5. The CDR3 region has the DNA TGTGCCAGCAGCTCCACGACTAGCGGGAGTTACGAGCAGTACTTC. Protein: CASSSTTSGSYEQYF.

This clonotype was observed many times. The rearrangement links TRBV7-9 to TRBJ1-1; D remains ambiguous. Trimming removed 8 bases from V and 2 bases from J, with 6 bases in between. In germline, CDR1 is SEHNR, CDR2 FQNEAQ (reference sequence). The CDR3 extends over 11 amino acids. CDR3 amino acids: CASQLNTEAFF. CDR3 sequence (DNA): TGTGCCAGCCAATTAAACACTGAAGCTTTCTTT.

V gene TRBV20-1 combines with J gene TRBJ2-1, with 11 positions matching TRBD2. The junction had 8 bases not matched to a gene; V was cut back by 3 bases and J by 4 bases. This CDR3 spans 16 amino acids. Germline V gene sequence: CDR1 DFQATT, CDR2 SNEGSKA (reference sequence). CDR3 DNA sequence: TGCAGTGCTAGGGGCCAGACTAGCGGGAAGTACAATGAGCAGTTCTTC. Translation gives CSARGQTSGKYNEQFF.

This clonotype was detected ten times or more. This chain connects TRBV6-5 to TRBJ1-1; D is perhaps TRBD1 (6 bases). CDR3 size: 15 residues. The V end lost 0 bases, the J end lost 6 bases, and 14 bases lay between the germline ends. CDR1 and CDR2 from the germline V gene are MNHEY and SVGAGI. The chain's CDR3 is CASSYSQGPGPEAFF. The CDR3 DNA sequence: TGTGCCAGCAGTTACTCGCAGGGGCCCGGGCCTGAAGCTTTCTTT.

The gene calls are TRBV5-4 and TRBJ1-1, with TRBD1 matching 11 bases. Germline CDR1 and CDR2: SGHNT and YYREEE (reference sequence). V trimming: 5 bases; J trimming: 7 bases; junction bases outside the gene matches: 4. The CDR3 spans 13 residues. Here the CDR3 reads CASRGQGAVEAFF. The DNA of the CDR3 is TGTGCCAGCAGAGGACAGGGGGCGGTTGAAGCTTTCTTT.

CDR3 sequence reads: CANRRDRGHTGELFF. The CDR3 nucleotides read TGCGCCAACAGGAGGGACAGGGGCCACACCGGGGAGCTGTTTTTT. The J gene is TRBJ2-2, the V gene TRBV5-1; 10 positions match TRBD1. CDR1 SGHRS and CDR2 YFSETQ come from the germline V gene. The CDR3 totals 15 residues. J lost 3 bases, V lost 9 bases, and 8 bases had no gene match.

Only a few counts were recorded for this clonotype. This chain uses TRBV29-1 with TRBJ2-3, with D possibly matching TRBD1 (6 bases). Trimming cost V 6 bases and J 2 bases, with 12 bases left between them. Germline CDR1 SQVTM, CDR2 ANQGSEA. This CDR3 region has 13 residues. CDR3 in DNA: TGCAGCGTAACGACAGGACCCACAGATACGCAGTATTTT. This translates into CSVTTGPTDTQYF.

The chain carries TRBV18 and TRBJ2-3, with a tentative D call TRBD1 (5 bases). The CDR3 consists of 16 residues. Germline CDR1 is KGHSH and CDR2 is LQKENI. V gave up 4 bases and J gave up 2 bases, with 16 bases separating them. For the CDR3, the DNA is TGTGCCAGCTCACACGAGCAGGGCGGCTACACAGATACGCAGTATTTT. This sequence encodes CASSHEQGGYTDTQYF.